The rows below give T cell receptor beta chains drawn from one sample of a study of identical twins. TCRdb reprocessed the 5' RACE reads with MiXCR, giving one entry per CDR3 protein. The sample has roughly 1.6 million distinct CDR3 sequences; around 33% are singletons. What was sequenced was cord blood. These TCRs come from a newborn girl in good health. Both conserved end residues are part of each CDR3. A D gene is named only where the DNA matches it firmly. Clone sizes are given selectively: once, few, many, or a class where the clone is expanded.

v_call	clone_size	j_call	d_call	cdr3_aa	cdr3_nt
TRBV27	few	TRBJ2-6	-	CASYSWNSGANVLTF	TGTGCCAGTTACTCATGGAACTCCGGGGCCAACGTCCTGACTTTC
TRBV29-1	-	TRBJ2-1	TRBD1	CSVRGTGGYNEQFF	TGCAGCGTGAGGGGGACAGGGGGCTACAATGAGCAGTTCTTC
TRBV4-1	-	TRBJ2-5	TRBD2	CASSQHLTSGGSETQYF	TGCGCCAGCAGCCAACATCTGACTAGCGGGGGGTCAGAGACCCAGTACTTC
TRBV28	-	TRBJ1-2	-	CASSLSGTNNYGYTF	TGTGCCAGCAGTTTATCAGGGACAAATAACTATGGCTACACCTTC
TRBV10-3	few	TRBJ2-7	TRBD1	CAISEGGTGYEQYF	TGTGCCATCAGTGAGGGGGGGACAGGGTACGAGCAGTACTTC
TRBV28	-	TRBJ1-6	-	CASSLQGEGTNSPLHF	TGTGCCAGCAGTTTACAGGGCGAAGGGACGAATTCACCCCTCCACTTT
TRBV12-3/TRBV12-4	many	TRBJ2-1	TRBD2	CASSLGPSGGYEQFF	TGTGCCAGCAGTTTAGGACCTAGCGGGGGGTATGAGCAGTTCTTC
TRBV6-1	-	TRBJ1-6	-	CASITTPYSPLHF	TGTGCCAGCATAACGACCCCGTATTCACCCCTCCACTTT
TRBV12-3/TRBV12-4	-	TRBJ2-7	TRBD1	CASSRQGAMGEQYF	TGTGCCAGCAGCAGACAGGGGGCTATGGGGGAGCAGTACTTC
TRBV20-1	-	TRBJ2-1	-	CSARDGQNPYNEQFF	TGCAGTGCTAGAGATGGGCAGAACCCCTACAATGAGCAGTTCTTC
TRBV6-5	few	TRBJ1-2	-	CASSYSRRRPYYGYTF	TGTGCCAGCAGTTACTCCCGACGACGGCCTTACTATGGCTACACCTTC
TRBV12-3/TRBV12-4	-	TRBJ2-4	-	CASSAERVCGKNIQYF	TGTGCCAGCAGTGCGGAGAGGGTTTGTGGCAAAAACATTCAGTACTTC
TRBV12-5	few	TRBJ1-1	TRBD1	CASGMTGLNTEAFF	TGTGCTAGTGGTATGACAGGGTTGAACACTGAAGCTTTCTTT
TRBV7-2	-	TRBJ1-6	TRBD1	CASSQHTGDSFRLHF	TGTGCCAGCAGCCAGCATACAGGGGATTCATTCCGCCTCCACTTT
TRBV11-2	-	TRBJ1-1	-	CASSSRGSTQNTEAFF	TGTGCCAGCAGCTCGAGAGGGAGCACCCAGAACACTGAAGCTTTCTTT
TRBV4-2	-	TRBJ1-1	-	CASSRESSANTEAFF	TGTGCCAGCAGCCGAGAAAGTTCCGCGAACACTGAAGCTTTCTTT
TRBV5-1	few	TRBJ1-2	TRBD1	CASSLGDREDGYTF	TGCGCCAGCAGCTTGGGCGACAGGGAGGATGGCTACACCTTC
TRBV2	-	TRBJ2-7	-	CASSDKPESSYEQYF	TGTGCCAGCAGCGACAAACCGGAGAGCTCCTACGAGCAGTACTTC
TRBV20-1	-	TRBJ1-4	-	CSARRTLRGEKLFF	TGCAGTGCTAGACGGACGTTAAGGGGTGAAAAACTGTTTTTT
TRBV6-2/TRBV6-3	many	TRBJ2-7	-	CASSHSYEQYF	TGTGCCAGCAGCCACTCCTACGAGCAGTACTTC
TRBV11-2	few	TRBJ1-1	-	CASSLRGPYTEAFF	TGTGCCAGCAGCTTAAGGGGACCCTACACTGAAGCTTTCTTT
TRBV12-3/TRBV12-4	-	TRBJ1-1	TRBD1	CASTGTGRKTEAFF	TGTGCCAGCACAGGGACAGGGAGGAAGACTGAAGCTTTCTTT
TRBV5-1	few	TRBJ1-2	-	CASSLAETNYGYTF	TGCGCCAGCAGCTTGGCGGAGACGAACTATGGCTACACCTTC
TRBV7-9	-	TRBJ2-1	TRBD2	CASSFGTSGGLEQFF	TGTGCCAGCAGCTTTGGGACTAGCGGGGGGCTGGAGCAGTTCTTC
TRBV6-5	-	TRBJ2-3	TRBD2	CASSYPAASGRQSTDTQYF	TGTGCCAGCAGTTACCCCGCGGCTAGCGGGAGGCAGAGCACAGATACGCAGTATTTT
TRBV29-1	few	TRBJ2-3	TRBD2	CSVGLAGRPSTDTQYF	TGCAGCGTGGGGCTAGCGGGGAGACCTAGCACAGATACGCAGTATTTT
TRBV6-5	many	TRBJ2-4	TRBD1	CASSYSKGQGVAKNIQYF	TGTGCCAGCAGTTACTCGAAAGGGCAGGGGGTAGCCAAAAACATTCAGTACTTC
TRBV5-1	-	TRBJ2-1	-	CASSSKTSSQGEQFF	TGCGCCAGCAGCTCGAAGACTAGTAGTCAAGGTGAGCAGTTCTTC
TRBV21-1	-	TRBJ1-5	-	CASSKEDRGTGQPQHF	TGTGCCAGCAGCAAAGAAGACAGGGGCACGGGTCAGCCCCAGCATTTT
TRBV5-1	-	TRBJ2-7	-	CASSFSVSVYEQYF	TGCGCCAGCAGCTTTAGCGTTTCGGTCTACGAGCAGTACTTC
TRBV20-1	few	TRBJ2-7	TRBD1	CSAPGTGPTFTYEQYF	TGCAGTGCTCCTGGGACAGGTCCTACCTTCACCTACGAGCAGTACTTC